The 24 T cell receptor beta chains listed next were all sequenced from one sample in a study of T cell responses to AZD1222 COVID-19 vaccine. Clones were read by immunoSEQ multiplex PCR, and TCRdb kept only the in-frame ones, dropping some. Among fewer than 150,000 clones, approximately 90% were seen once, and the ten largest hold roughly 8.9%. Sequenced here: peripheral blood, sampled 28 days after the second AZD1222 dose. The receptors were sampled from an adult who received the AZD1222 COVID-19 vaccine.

The CDR3 protein is CASSPDSLGQPQHF. For the CDR3, the DNA is TGTGCCAGCAGTCCCGATAGCCTGGGGCAGCCCCAGCATTTT. The rearrangement links TRBV7-8 to TRBJ1-5; D remains unclear. Germline lookup yields CDR1 SGHVS and CDR2 FQNEAQ. The CDR3 is 14 amino acids. Trimming shortened V by 6 bases and J by 7 bases, and 16 bases separated the two germline ends.

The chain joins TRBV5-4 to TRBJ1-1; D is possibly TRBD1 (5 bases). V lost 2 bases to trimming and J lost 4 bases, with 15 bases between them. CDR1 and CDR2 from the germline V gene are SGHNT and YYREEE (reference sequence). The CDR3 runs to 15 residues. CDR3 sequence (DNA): TGTGCCAGCAGCTTCGGGGACGGGTGGGGCACTGAAGCTTTCTTT. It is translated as CASSFGDGWGTEAFF.

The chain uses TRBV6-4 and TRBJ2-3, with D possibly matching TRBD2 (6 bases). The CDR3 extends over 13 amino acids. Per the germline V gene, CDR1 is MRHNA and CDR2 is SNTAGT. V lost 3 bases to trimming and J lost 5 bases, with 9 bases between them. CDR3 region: CASSEVEGDTQYF. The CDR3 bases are TGTGCCAGCAGTGAAGTGGAGGGAGATACGCAGTATTTT.

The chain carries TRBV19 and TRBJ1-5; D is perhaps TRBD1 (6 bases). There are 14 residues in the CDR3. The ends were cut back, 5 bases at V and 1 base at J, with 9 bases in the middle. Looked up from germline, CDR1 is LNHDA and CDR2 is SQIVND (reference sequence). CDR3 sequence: CASSSQGSNQPQHF. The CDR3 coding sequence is TGTGCCAGTAGTTCGCAGGGGAGCAATCAGCCCCAGCATTTT.

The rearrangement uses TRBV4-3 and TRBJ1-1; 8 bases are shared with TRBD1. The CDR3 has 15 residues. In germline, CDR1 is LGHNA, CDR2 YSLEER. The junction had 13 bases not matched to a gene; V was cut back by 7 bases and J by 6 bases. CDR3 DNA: TGCGCCAGCAATCAGGCCACAGGGGGTTTCGCTGAAGCTTTCTTT. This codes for CASNQATGGFAEAFF.

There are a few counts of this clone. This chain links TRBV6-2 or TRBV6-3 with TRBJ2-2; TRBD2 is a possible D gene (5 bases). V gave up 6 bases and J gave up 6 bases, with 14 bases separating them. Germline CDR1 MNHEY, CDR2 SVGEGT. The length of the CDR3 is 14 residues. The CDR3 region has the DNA TGTGCCAGCAGCCGGGATAACCTGGCCGGGGAGCTGTTTTTT. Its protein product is CASSRDNLAGELFF.

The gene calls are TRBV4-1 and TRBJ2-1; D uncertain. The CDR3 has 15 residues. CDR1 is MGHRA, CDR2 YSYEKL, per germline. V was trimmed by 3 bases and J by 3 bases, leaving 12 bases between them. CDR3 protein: CASSHPPLGYNEQFF. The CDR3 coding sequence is TGCGCCAGCAGCCACCCCCCCCTGGGCTACAATGAGCAGTTCTTC.

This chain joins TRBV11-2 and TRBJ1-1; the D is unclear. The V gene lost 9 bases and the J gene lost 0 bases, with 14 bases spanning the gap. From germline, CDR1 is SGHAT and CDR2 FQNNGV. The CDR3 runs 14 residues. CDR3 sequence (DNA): TGTGCCAGTCAAGCCAGGCCGATGAACACTGAAGCTTTCTTT. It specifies CASQARPMNTEAFF. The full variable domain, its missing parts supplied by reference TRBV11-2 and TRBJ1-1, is EAGVAQSPRYKIIEKRQSVAFWCNPISGHATLYWYQQILGQGPKLLIQFQNNGVVDDSQLPKDRFSAERLKGVDSTLKIQPAKLEDSAVYLCASQARPMNTEAFFGQGTRLTVV.

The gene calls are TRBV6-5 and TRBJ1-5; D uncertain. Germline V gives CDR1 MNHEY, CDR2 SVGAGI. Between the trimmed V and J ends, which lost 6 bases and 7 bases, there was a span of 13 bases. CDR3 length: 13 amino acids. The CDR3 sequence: CASRRVVGQPQHF. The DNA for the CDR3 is TGTGCCAGCAGAAGGGTCGTGGGGCAGCCCCAGCATTTT.

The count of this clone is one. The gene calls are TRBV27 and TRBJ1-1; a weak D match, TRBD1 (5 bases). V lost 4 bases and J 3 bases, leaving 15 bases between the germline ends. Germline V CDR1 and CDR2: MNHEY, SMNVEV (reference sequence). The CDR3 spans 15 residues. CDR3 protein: CASSSPASGHTEAFF. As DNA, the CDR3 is TGTGCCAGCAGTTCGCCGGCTTCAGGGCACACTGAAGCTTTCTTT.

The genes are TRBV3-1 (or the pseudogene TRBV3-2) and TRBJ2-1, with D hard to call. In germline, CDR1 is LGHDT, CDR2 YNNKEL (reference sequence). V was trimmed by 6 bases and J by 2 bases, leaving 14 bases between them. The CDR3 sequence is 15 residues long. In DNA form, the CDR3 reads TGTGCCAGCAGTCCGGGCCCGGTCGCCTACAATGAGCAGTTCTTC. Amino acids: CASSPGPVAYNEQFF.

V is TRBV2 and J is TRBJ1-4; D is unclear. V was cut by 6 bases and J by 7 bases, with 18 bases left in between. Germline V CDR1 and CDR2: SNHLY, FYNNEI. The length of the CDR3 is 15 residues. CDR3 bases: TGTGCCAGCAGCGTCAATCTGAGGCTTGGTGAAAAACTGTTTTTT. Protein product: CASSVNLRLGEKLFF.

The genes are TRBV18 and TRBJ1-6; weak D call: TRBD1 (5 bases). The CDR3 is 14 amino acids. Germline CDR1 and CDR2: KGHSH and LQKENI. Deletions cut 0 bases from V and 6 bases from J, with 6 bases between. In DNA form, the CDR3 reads TGTGCCAGCTCACCACCGCAGGGTAATTCACCCCTCCACTTT. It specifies CASSPPQGNSPLHF.

The CDR3, as DNA: TGCGCCAGCAGCCTGCGGGCCGGGACAGGGGTTCAAGAGCAGTTCTTC. It translates to CASSLRAGTGVQEQFF. The rearrangement joins TRBV5-1 to TRBJ2-1; 10 nucleotides line up with TRBD1. The CDR3 is 16 amino acids. Germline-derived CDR1 and CDR2 are SGHRS and YFSETQ. Trimming removed 4 bases from V and 10 bases from J; junction bases left unmatched: 14.

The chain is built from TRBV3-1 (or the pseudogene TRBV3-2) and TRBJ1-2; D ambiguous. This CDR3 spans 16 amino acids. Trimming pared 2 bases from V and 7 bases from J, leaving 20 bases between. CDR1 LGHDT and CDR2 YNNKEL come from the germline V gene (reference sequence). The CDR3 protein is CASSQTGRTSAFGYTF. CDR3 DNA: TGTGCCAGCAGCCAAACTGGTCGAACTTCTGCCTTTGGCTACACCTTC.

DNA of the CDR3: TGCGCCAGCAGCCCCGCGAGGTTTAGTCTGAGCGGGAGGGCAAACTCCTACGAGCAGTACTTC. This sequence encodes CASSPARFSLSGRANSYEQYF. The chain has TRBV4-1 and TRBJ2-7; 10 nucleotides line up with TRBD2. Germline V CDR1 and CDR2: MGHRA, YSYEKL. With V trimmed by 4 bases and J by 0 bases, 21 bases remained unmatched. The CDR3 consists of 21 residues.

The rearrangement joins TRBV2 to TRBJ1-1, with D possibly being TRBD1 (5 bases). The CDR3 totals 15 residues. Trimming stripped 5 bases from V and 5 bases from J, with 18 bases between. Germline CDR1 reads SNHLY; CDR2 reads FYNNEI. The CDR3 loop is CASSRAAGDGTEAFF. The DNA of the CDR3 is TGTGCCAGCAGTCGAGCAGCGGGGGATGGGACTGAAGCTTTCTTT.

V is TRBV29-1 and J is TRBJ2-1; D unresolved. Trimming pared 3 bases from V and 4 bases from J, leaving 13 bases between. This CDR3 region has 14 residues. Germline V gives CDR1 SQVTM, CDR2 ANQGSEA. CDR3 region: CSVEKGQSYNEQFF. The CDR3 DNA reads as TGCAGCGTTGAGAAGGGTCAGTCGTACAATGAGCAGTTCTTC.

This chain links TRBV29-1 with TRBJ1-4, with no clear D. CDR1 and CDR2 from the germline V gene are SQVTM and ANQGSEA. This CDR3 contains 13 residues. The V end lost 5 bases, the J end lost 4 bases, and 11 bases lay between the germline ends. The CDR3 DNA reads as TGCAGCGTTTTAGCACAAATTAATGAAAAACTGTTTTTT. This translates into CSVLAQINEKLFF.

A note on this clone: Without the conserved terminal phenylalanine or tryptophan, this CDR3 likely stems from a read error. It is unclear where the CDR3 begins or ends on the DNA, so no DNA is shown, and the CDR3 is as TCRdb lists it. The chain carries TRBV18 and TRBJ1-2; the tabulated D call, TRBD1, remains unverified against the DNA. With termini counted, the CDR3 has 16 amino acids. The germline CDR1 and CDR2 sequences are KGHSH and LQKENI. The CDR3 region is CASSPAAGSMATPSVL.

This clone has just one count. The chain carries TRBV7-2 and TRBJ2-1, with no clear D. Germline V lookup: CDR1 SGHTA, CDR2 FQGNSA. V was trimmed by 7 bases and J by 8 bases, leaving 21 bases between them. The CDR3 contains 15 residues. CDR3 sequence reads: CASIPSGFLYHEQFF. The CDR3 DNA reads TGTGCCAGCATCCCCAGTGGGTTTCTGTATCATGAGCAGTTCTTC. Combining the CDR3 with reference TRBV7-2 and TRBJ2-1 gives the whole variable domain GAGVSQSPSNKVTEKGKDVELRCDPISGHTALYWYRQSLGQGLEFLIYFQGNSAPDKSGLPSDRFSAERTGGSVSTLTIQRTQQEDSAVYLCASIPSGFLYHEQFFGPGTRLTVL.

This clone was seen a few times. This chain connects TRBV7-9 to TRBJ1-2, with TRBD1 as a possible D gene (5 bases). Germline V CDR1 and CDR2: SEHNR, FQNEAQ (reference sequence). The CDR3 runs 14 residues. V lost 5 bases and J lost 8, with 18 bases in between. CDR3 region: CASSIVPGLGGYTF. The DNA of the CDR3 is TGTGCCAGCAGCATTGTCCCGGGACTAGGAGGCTACACCTTC.

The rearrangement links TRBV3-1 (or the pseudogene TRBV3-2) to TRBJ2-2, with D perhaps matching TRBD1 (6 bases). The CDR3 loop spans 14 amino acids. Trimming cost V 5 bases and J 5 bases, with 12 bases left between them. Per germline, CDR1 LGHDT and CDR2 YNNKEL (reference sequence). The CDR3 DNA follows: TGTGCCAGCAGCACAAGGGGGTCAACCGGGGAGCTGTTTTTT. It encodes CASSTRGSTGELFF.

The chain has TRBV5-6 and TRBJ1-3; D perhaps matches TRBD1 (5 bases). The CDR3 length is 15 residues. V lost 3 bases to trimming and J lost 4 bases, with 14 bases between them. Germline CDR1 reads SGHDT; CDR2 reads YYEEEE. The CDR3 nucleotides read TGTGCCAGCAGCTCGGTGGGGGAAGGCGGAAACACCATATATTTT. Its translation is CASSSVGEGGNTIYF.